Listed below are T cell receptor beta chains from one sample, sequenced in a study of OX40 agonist ivuxolimab in advanced cancers. Only in-frame clones appear in the TCRdb table, and some are missing; sequencing was by immunoSEQ multiplex PCR. The sample comprises tens of thousands of clones, more than 75% of which are singletons, and more than 4.5% rests with the top ten. The sample here was CD4+ or CD8+ T cells sorted from blood, taken in a trial of the OX40 agonist ivuxolimab. The receptors stem from an adult with an advanced solid tumor such as melanoma, head and neck, liver or kidney cancer. Each CDR3 is given without its conserved first and last residue. Size values are once, few and many counts, or a class for expanded clones, and some rows have none.

cdr3_aa,clone_size,j_call,v_call
ASSSPDKDEAF,-,TRBJ1-1,TRBV5-4
ASSQETGSSIPLH,few,TRBJ1-6,TRBV4-2
ASSASGTSGGANTQY,-,TRBJ2-3,TRBV9
ASSSGVRGTDTQY,-,TRBJ2-3,TRBV5-1
ASKGTGTDTQY,-,TRBJ2-3,TRBV19
ASSPGTGPTETQY,-,TRBJ2-5,TRBV18
ASSLKSRTGYEQY,-,TRBJ2-7,TRBV5-1
ASSEPSGKKNSYEQY,-,TRBJ2-7,TRBV10-2
ASSLQPQRLEQF,-,TRBJ2-1,TRBV27
ASSRLAANTGELF,-,TRBJ2-2,TRBV28
ATSRDLVQETQY,-,TRBJ2-5,TRBV15
ASRPQGAGANVLT,-,TRBJ2-6,TRBV28
ASSLEGHEQF,-,TRBJ2-1,TRBV5-1
SVYIGSYEQY,-,TRBJ2-7,TRBV29-1
ASSVAGEVPGNTIY,-,TRBJ1-3,TRBV9
ASSLDRSYGYT,once,TRBJ1-2,TRBV11-2
ASSSSPGNWNTEAF,-,TRBJ1-1,TRBV19
SVAGTGELF,-,TRBJ2-2,TRBV29-1
ASSLRLQTGELF,-,TRBJ2-2,TRBV27
ASSSGQGFRQPQH,-,TRBJ1-5,TRBV28
ASSSTGGDGYT,-,TRBJ1-2,TRBV19
ASSPETYYGYT,-,TRBJ1-2,TRBV6-6
ASSLQGADSPLH,medium-sized,TRBJ1-6,TRBV27
ASSLNRDNEQF,-,TRBJ2-1,TRBV7-2
ASSLGPQHPEAF,-,TRBJ1-1,TRBV5-4
ASSRTGKDQPQH,-,TRBJ1-5,TRBV5-1
ASTKNLAAKNIQY,-,TRBJ2-4,TRBV6-5
AWSPALNVGTQY,-,TRBJ2-5,TRBV30
ASSSSPGQGTTEAF,-,TRBJ1-1,TRBV7-2
ATSRGGGASNEQF,-,TRBJ2-1,TRBV15
ASSLFGDTAKNIQY,-,TRBJ2-4,TRBV27
ASSPPAGTRFSGANVLT,-,TRBJ2-6,TRBV18
ATSRAGASTFYNEQF,-,TRBJ2-1,TRBV15
ASSSVHRTNTGELF,-,TRBJ2-2,TRBV5-4
ASSQLAGVDTQY,-,TRBJ2-3,TRBV14
ASSLGTSGTRQETQY,-,TRBJ2-5,TRBV18
ASRRQPLNEKLF,-,TRBJ1-4,TRBV6-1
ASSEVGRGLNEQF,-,TRBJ2-1,TRBV6-1
ASTAYPGQEAEQY,-,TRBJ2-7,TRBV18